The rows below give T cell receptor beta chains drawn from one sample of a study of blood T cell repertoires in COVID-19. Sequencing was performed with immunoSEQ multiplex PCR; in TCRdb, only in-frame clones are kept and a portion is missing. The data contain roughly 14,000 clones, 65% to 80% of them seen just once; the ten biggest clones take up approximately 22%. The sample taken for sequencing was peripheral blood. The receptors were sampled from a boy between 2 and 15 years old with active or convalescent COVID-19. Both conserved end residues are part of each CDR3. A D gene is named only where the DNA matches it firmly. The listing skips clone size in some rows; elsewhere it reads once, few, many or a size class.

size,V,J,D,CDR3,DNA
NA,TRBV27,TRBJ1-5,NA,CASSKRDSNQPQHF,TGTGCCAGCAGTAAGCGCGATAGCAATCAGCCCCAGCATTTT
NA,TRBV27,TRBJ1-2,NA,CASSPIQGNGYTF,TGTGCCAGCAGTCCCATACAGGGTAATGGCTACACCTTC
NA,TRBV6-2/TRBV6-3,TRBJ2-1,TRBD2,CASSISGSSYNEQFF,TGTGCCAGTAGTATTAGCGGGAGCTCCTACAATGAGCAGTTCTTC
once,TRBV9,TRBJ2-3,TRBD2,CASSSRGGITDTQYF,TGTGCCAGCAGCTCCCGCGGGGGGATCACAGATACGCAGTATTTT
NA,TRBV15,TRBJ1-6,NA,CATSRDPGGENSPLHF,TGTGCCACCAGCAGAGATCCCGGGGGGGAGAATTCACCCCTCCACTTT
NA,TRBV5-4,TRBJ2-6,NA,CASSFPPGISANVLTF,TGTGCCAGCAGCTTCCCTCCCGGGATAAGCGCCAACGTCCTGACTTTC
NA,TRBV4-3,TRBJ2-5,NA,CASSQDRGPQETQYF,TGCGCCAGCAGCCAAGACCGCGGTCCACAAGAGACCCAGTACTTC
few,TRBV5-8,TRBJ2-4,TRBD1,CASSSGQGNIQYF,TGTGCCAGCAGCTCGGGACAGGGAAACATTCAGTACTTC
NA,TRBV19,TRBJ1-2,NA,CASSIFGQRDYGYTF,TGTGCCAGTAGTATTTTCGGACAGCGCGACTATGGCTACACCTTC
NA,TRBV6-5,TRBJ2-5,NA,CASSYQRSGGTQYF,TGTGCCAGCAGTTACCAGCGGTCCGGGGGGACCCAGTACTTC
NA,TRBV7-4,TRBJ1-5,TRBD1,CASSPAGQGVDQPQHF,TGTGCCAGCAGCCCAGCGGGACAGGGGGTCGATCAGCCCCAGCATTTT